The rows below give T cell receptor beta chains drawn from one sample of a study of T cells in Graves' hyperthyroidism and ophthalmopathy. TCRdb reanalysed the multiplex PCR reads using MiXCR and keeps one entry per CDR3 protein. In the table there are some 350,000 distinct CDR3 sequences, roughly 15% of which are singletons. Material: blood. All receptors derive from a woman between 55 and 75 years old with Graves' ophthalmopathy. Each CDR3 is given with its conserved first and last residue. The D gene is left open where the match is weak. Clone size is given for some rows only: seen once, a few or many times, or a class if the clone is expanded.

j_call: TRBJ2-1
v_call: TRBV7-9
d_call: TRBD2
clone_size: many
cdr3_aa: CASSRAFLAGANEQFF
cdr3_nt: TGTGCCAGCAGCCGTGCCTTTCTAGCGGGAGCTAATGAGCAGTTCTTC

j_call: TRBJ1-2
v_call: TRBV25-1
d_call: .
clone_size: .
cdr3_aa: CASSSRALLYGYTF
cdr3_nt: TGTGCCAGCAGTTCCAGGGCCCTGCTCTATGGCTACACCTTC

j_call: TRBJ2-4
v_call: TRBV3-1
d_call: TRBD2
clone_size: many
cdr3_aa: CASSPGLAVSVKNIQYF
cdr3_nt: TGTGCCAGCAGCCCGGGACTAGCGGTCTCTGTCAAAAACATTCAGTACTTC

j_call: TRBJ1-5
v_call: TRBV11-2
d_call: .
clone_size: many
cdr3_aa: CASSLAPVKPQHF
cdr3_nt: TGTGCCAGCAGCTTAGCTCCGGTCAAGCCCCAGCATTTT

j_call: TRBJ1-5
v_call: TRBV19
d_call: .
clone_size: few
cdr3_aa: CASSTKTGSHQPQHF
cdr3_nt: TGTGCCAGTAGTACGAAAACAGGGTCTCATCAGCCCCAGCATTTT

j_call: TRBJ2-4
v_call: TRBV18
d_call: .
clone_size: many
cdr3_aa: CASSPENIQYF
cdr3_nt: TGTGCCAGCTCACCGGAAAACATTCAGTACTTC

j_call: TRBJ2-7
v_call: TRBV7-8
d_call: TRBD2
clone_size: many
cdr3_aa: CASSLVGGAGEYEQYF
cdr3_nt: TGTGCCAGCAGCTTAGTGGGGGGAGCGGGAGAGTACGAGCAGTACTTC

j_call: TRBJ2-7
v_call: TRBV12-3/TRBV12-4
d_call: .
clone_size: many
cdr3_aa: CASSETGTHSYEQYF
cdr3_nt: TGTGCCAGCAGTGAGACCGGGACTCACTCCTACGAGCAGTACTTC

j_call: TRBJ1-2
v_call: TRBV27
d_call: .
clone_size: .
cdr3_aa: CASSLLGGLGDYGYTF
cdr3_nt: TGTGCCAGCAGTTTATTAGGGGGGCTGGGGGACTATGGCTACACCTTC

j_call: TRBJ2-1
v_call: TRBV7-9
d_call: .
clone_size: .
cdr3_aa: CASSSRDGSYNEQFF
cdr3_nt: TGTGCCAGCAGCTCCCGGGACGGCTCCTACAATGAGCAGTTCTTC

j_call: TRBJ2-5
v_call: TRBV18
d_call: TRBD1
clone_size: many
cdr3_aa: CASSSNRGETQYF
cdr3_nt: TGTGCCAGCTCATCAAACAGGGGGGAGACCCAGTACTTC

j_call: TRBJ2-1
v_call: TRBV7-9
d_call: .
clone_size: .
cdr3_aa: CASSLGSADNEQFF
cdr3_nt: TGTGCCAGCAGCTTAGGTTCAGCTGACAATGAGCAGTTCTTC

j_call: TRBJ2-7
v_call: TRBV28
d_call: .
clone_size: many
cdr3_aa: CASRLTYEQYF
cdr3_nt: TGTGCCAGCAGGCTCACCTACGAGCAGTACTTC

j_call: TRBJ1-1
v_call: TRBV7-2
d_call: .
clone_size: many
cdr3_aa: CASSSAGGTEAFF
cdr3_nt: TGTGCCAGCAGCTCGGCGGGGGGGACTGAAGCTTTCTTT

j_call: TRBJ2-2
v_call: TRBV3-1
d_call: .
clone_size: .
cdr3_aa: CASSLSGAPGNTGELFF
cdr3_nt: TGTGCCAGCAGCCTTAGCGGAGCGCCGGGGAACACCGGGGAGCTGTTTTTT

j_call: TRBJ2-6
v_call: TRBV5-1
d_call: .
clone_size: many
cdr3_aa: CASSLDSVGDNVLTF
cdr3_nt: TGCGCCAGCAGCTTGGATTCGGTTGGTGACAACGTCCTGACTTTC

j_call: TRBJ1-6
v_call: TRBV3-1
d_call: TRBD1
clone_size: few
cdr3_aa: CASSQDYGTGSSPLHF
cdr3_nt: TGTGCCAGCAGCCAAGATTACGGGACAGGGAGCTCACCCCTCCACTTT

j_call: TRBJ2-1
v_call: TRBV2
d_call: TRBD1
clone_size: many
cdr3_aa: CASSIDRAGNEQFF
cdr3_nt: TGTGCCAGCAGTATTGACAGGGCAGGCAATGAGCAGTTCTTC

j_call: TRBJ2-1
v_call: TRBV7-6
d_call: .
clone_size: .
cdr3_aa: CASSLRRFEEQFF
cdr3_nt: TGTGCCAGCAGCTTGAGGAGGTTCGAGGAGCAGTTCTTC